Below, one T cell receptor beta chain is given with its context. This same CDR3 is encoded by further DNA sequences in the sample. The data stem from a study of blood T cell repertoires in COVID-19. Data came from immunoSEQ multiplex PCR; TCRdb stores just in-frame clones and leaves some out. In the table there are 200,000 or so clones, approximately 90% of which are singletons. The CDR3 contains 13 residues. V was cut by 4 bases and J by 0 bases, with 7 bases left in between. Per the germline V gene, CDR1 is SGHRS and CDR2 is YFSETQ. Seattle enrolled patients during active infection and tracked them longitudinally.

The TCR sequence derives from a man in his thirties or forties with COVID-19, enrolled during active disease. Sequenced: peripheral blood. The chain is built from TRBV5-1 and TRBJ1-1; D is unclear. The CDR3 coding sequence is TGCGCCAGCAGCCTAAACCTGAACACTGAAGCTTTCTTT. Translated: CASSLNLNTEAFF.